These 18 T cell receptor beta chains share one sample of origin, sequenced in a study of spatial heterogeneity in lung cancer. TCRdb independently ran MiXCR on the 5' RACE reads; one entry per CDR3 protein. The table lists 50,000 to 65,000 distinct CDR3 sequences, about 8% of them singletons. Time point described: sample taken at primary tumor resection. TCRs were sequenced from unsorted whole RNA of tumor, nontumor lung or PBMC. Specimen: PBMCs, collected at surgery. These receptors came from a female donor with early-stage non-small cell lung cancer.

This clonotype was observed at least ten times. The chain uses TRBV5-1 and TRBJ2-7; D is undetermined. The germline gives CDR1 SGHRS, CDR2 YFSETQ. The CDR3 is 14 residues long. V gave up 5 bases and J gave up 1 base, with 13 bases separating them. The CDR3 DNA reads as TGCGCCAGCAGGAGCAGGACGGGTTCCTACGAGCAGTACTTC. Translating it yields CASRSRTGSYEQYF.

The gene calls are TRBV6-1 and TRBJ1-4; 8 nucleotides line up with TRBD1. CDR1 and CDR2 from the germline V gene are MNHNS and SASEGT. With V trimmed by 8 bases and J by 7 bases, 9 bases remained unmatched. The CDR3 loop spans 14 amino acids. CDR3 in amino acids: CASATPGQAEKLFF. The CDR3 nucleotides are TGTGCCAGCGCCACGCCGGGACAGGCTGAAAAACTGTTTTTT.

This clonotype was picked up many times. Here the CDR3 reads CASSRSAGGANYGYTF. The CDR3 bases are TGTGCCAGCAGCCGCTCAGCAGGGGGAGCTAACTATGGCTACACCTTC. The chain is built from TRBV28 and TRBJ1-2; TRBD1 aligns across 7 bases. Germline-derived CDR1 and CDR2 are MDHEN and SYDVKM. The V gene end was trimmed by 6 bases and the J gene end by 0 bases; junction bases not matched to a gene: 10. CDR3 length: 16 amino acids.

This clonotype was counted many times. This CDR3 reads CASSLLNTEAFF. The DNA of the CDR3 is TGTGCCAGCAGTCTCTTGAACACTGAAGCTTTCTTT. The genes are TRBV28 and TRBJ1-1; D ambiguous. The length of the CDR3 is 12 residues. The V and J ends lost 5 bases and 0 bases respectively, with 4 bases between them. Germline V gene sequence: CDR1 MDHEN, CDR2 SYDVKM. Combining the CDR3 with reference TRBV28 and TRBJ1-1 gives the whole variable domain DVKVTQSSRYLVKRTGEKVFLECVQDMDHENMFWYRQDPGLGLRLIYFSYDVKMKEKGDIPEGYSVSREKKERFSLILESASTNQTSMYLCASSLLNTEAFFGQGTRLTVV.

This clonotype was seen only a few times. CDR3 sequence: CASSPTLAGGTEAFF. The CDR3 nucleotides are TGTGCCAGCTCACCGACCCTAGCAGGGGGCACTGAAGCTTTCTTT. The rearrangement joins TRBV18 to TRBJ1-1; 7 bases align to TRBD1. V shed 3 bases, J shed 4 bases, and the junction held 8 bases outside the gene matches. From germline, CDR1 is KGHSH and CDR2 LQKENI. The length of the CDR3 is 15 residues.

Here the CDR3 DNA reads TGCGCCAGCAGCCAACCCTTTCAGGGGGAGGCTAATGAAAAACTGTTTTTT. This gives the protein CASSQPFQGEANEKLFF. The V call is TRBV4-1, the J call TRBJ1-4; the match to TRBD1 covers 7 bases. The CDR3 is 17 residues long. The V and J ends lost 2 bases and 3 bases, in that order; junction bases with no gene match: 9. CDR1 is MGHRA, CDR2 YSYEKL, per germline.

This clonotype occurred a few times. The chain links TRBV3-1 to TRBJ1-3; D might be TRBD1 (6 bases). V shed 5 bases and J shed 8 bases, with 16 bases lying between them. Germline assignment: CDR1 LGHDT and CDR2 YNNKEL (reference sequence). CDR3 length: 14 residues. CDR3 residues: CASSSRAGAHTIYF. As DNA, the CDR3 is TGTGCCAGCAGCTCAAGAGCAGGGGCCCACACCATATATTTT.

This clonotype was found many times. This sequence joins TRBV7-3 and TRBJ2-3, with TRBD1 matching 10 bases. CDR3 size: 16 residues. V shed 3 bases and J 5 bases; nucleotides not matched to a gene: 8. Germline-derived CDR1 and CDR2 are SGHTA and FQGTGA. CDR3 protein: CASSLGTGALGDTQYF. The CDR3 nucleotides read TGTGCCAGCAGCTTGGGGACAGGGGCCTTAGGAGATACGCAGTATTTT. The full variable domain, with the rest looked up from reference TRBV7-3 and TRBJ2-3, is GAGVSQTPSNKVTEKGKYVELRCDPISGHTALYWYRQSLGQGPEFLIYFQGTGAADDSGLPNDRFFAVRPEGSVSTLKIQRTERGDSAVYLCASSLGTGALGDTQYFGPGTRLTVL.

In its sample, this clonotype was seen a few times. The rearrangement uses TRBV7-9 and TRBJ1-4; 10 bases are a match to TRBD1. The J segment lost 5 bases and the V segment lost 5 bases, leaving 5 bases of the junction unmatched. This CDR3 region has 15 residues. Germline V lookup: CDR1 SEHNR, CDR2 FQNEAQ (reference sequence). CDR3 loop: CASSGRQGANEKLFF. Here the CDR3 DNA reads TGTGCCAGCAGCGGCCGACAGGGGGCAAATGAAAAACTGTTTTTT.

This clonotype was seen many times. V usage is TRBV29-1 and J usage is TRBJ2-7; TRBD1 might be the D (6 bases). The CDR3 runs to 13 residues. The V gene lost 4 bases and the J gene lost 0 bases, with 10 bases spanning the gap. From germline, CDR1 is SQVTM and CDR2 ANQGSEA. The CDR3 region is CSVGQDSSYEQYF. The CDR3 bases are TGCAGCGTTGGACAGGACAGCTCCTACGAGCAGTACTTC.

This clonotype was counted ten times or more. The gene calls are TRBV10-3 and TRBJ1-1, with D unresolved. CDR1 and CDR2 from the germline V gene are ENHRY and SYGVKD. V was shortened by 0 bases and J by 3 bases, with 11 bases between the two germline ends. The CDR3 is made up of 15 amino acids. CDR3: CAISESTHQDTEAFF. DNA of the CDR3: TGTGCCATCAGTGAGTCAACCCATCAGGACACTGAAGCTTTCTTT.

This clonotype was seen more than once but under ten times. This chain uses TRBV20-1 with TRBJ1-5, with 8 nucleotides matching TRBD1. Germline V lookup: CDR1 DFQATT, CDR2 SNEGSKA (reference sequence). This CDR3 comprises 14 residues. Germline trimming cut 4 bases from V and 3 bases from J; bases unmatched to any gene: 5. CDR3 in DNA: TGCAGTGCTACTCCGGGACAGGCCAATCAGCCCCAGCATTTT. Protein: CSATPGQANQPQHF.

The chain couples TRBV20-1 to TRBJ2-7; 8 nucleotides agree with TRBD1. Germline assignment: CDR1 DFQATT and CDR2 SNEGSKA (reference sequence). V was clipped by 2 bases and J by 2 bases; unmatched bases: 11. The CDR3 runs to 16 residues. CDR3 nucleotides: TGCAGTGCTAGAATGGGGACAGGCGGAGGGCCCTACGAGCAGTACTTC. Translation gives CSARMGTGGGPYEQYF.

This clonotype was seen many times. The V call is TRBV7-9, the J call TRBJ1-2, with TRBD1 identical over 7 bases. This CDR3 spans 16 amino acids. Unmatched junction bases numbered 8, after V lost 1 base and J lost 3 bases. CDR1 and CDR2 (germline): SEHNR, FQNEAQ (reference sequence). The CDR3, as DNA: TGTGCCAGCAGCTTAGATGGTGGGACAGTTTACTATGGCTACACCTTC. Encoded protein: CASSLDGGTVYYGYTF. Complete variable domain (other parts from reference TRBV7-9 and TRBJ1-2): DTGVSQNPRHKITKRGQNVTFRCDPISEHNRLYWYRQTLGQGPEFLTYFQNEAQLEKSRLLSDRFSAERPKGSFSTLEIQRTEQGDSAMYLCASSLDGGTVYYGYTFGSGTRLTVV.

V usage is TRBV7-2 and J usage is TRBJ2-3, with D possibly being TRBD2 (5 bases). Germline V lookup: CDR1 SGHTA, CDR2 FQGNSA. Trimming cost V 5 bases and J 0 bases, with 9 bases left between them. CDR3 length: 14 amino acids. The CDR3 loop is CASSGLVSTDTQYF. DNA of the CDR3: TGTGCCAGCAGCGGACTGGTTAGCACAGATACGCAGTATTTT.

This clonotype was recorded many times. This chain joins TRBV5-1 and TRBJ2-3; the D gene is possibly TRBD2 (5 bases). Germline CDR1 reads SGHRS; CDR2 reads YFSETQ. The CDR3 contains 16 residues. V lost 4 bases to trimming and J lost 2 bases, with 17 bases between them. Here the CDR3 DNA reads TGCGCCAGCAGCGCCACTAGATGGAGCGACACAGATACGCAGTATTTT. Translation gives CASSATRWSDTDTQYF.

This sequence joins TRBV7-3 and TRBJ2-1; D remains unclear. V was trimmed by 2 bases and J by 8 bases, leaving 13 bases between them. CDR1 and CDR2 (germline): SGHTA, FQGTGA. The CDR3 has 14 residues. The CDR3 loop is CASSLGPPRDEQFF. Here the CDR3 DNA reads TGTGCCAGCAGCTTAGGGCCCCCGCGCGATGAGCAGTTCTTC.

The sample holds a few counts of this clonotype. The rearrangement joins TRBV12-3 or TRBV12-4 to TRBJ2-1, with TRBD2 as a possible D gene (5 bases). V was trimmed by 3 bases and J by 4 bases, leaving 13 bases between them. The CDR3 has 15 amino acids. In nucleotides, the CDR3 is TGTGCCAGCAGTTTGTCCCGTCGGGATTACAATGAGCAGTTCTTC. Amino acids: CASSLSRRDYNEQFF.